These 19 T cell receptor beta chains share one sample of origin, sequenced in a study of blood T cell repertoires in COVID-19. Using immunoSEQ multiplex PCR, the repertoire was profiled, and TCRdb retains in-frame clones only, with some absent. The sample holds about 220,000 clones, approximately 86% seen once. The sequencing sample was made of PBMCs or T cells enriched from blood (not recorded which). The source of these receptors is a woman under 40 with acute COVID-19.

This chain uses TRBV18 with TRBJ2-1, with 15 bases matching TRBD2. CDR3 length: 17 residues. Germline loops: CDR1 KGHSH, CDR2 LQKENI. The J segment lost 1 base and the V segment lost 3 bases, leaving 1 base of the junction unmatched. CDR3 sequence reads: CASSPGTSGGSYNEQFF. The CDR3 DNA reads as TGTGCCAGCTCACCTGGGACTAGCGGGGGGTCCTACAATGAGCAGTTCTTC.

The chain links TRBV27 to TRBJ2-1; D possibly corresponds to TRBD2 (6 bases). V was cut by 2 bases and J by 0 bases, with 8 bases left in between. In germline, CDR1 is MNHEY, CDR2 SMNVEV (reference sequence). The CDR3 has 15 amino acids. DNA of the CDR3: TGTGCCAGCAGTTTAGACGGGAGCTCCTACAATGAGCAGTTCTTC. This codes for CASSLDGSSYNEQFF.

The chain couples TRBV12-5 to TRBJ2-7; possibly TRBD1 for D (8 bases). From germline, CDR1 is LGHNT and CDR2 FRNRAP. V lost 1 base and J 4 bases, leaving 17 bases between the germline ends. The CDR3 consists of 16 residues. Written as DNA, the CDR3 is TGTGCTAGTGGTTTGGACAGGGGGGGCCTAGTGTACGAGCAGTACTTC. This codes for CASGLDRGGLVYEQYF.

The V call is TRBV6-1, the J call TRBJ1-2; 8 bases agree with TRBD1. The CDR3 runs 15 residues. Unmatched junction bases numbered 8, after V lost 2 bases and J lost 6 bases. Germline-derived CDR1 and CDR2 are MNHNS and SASEGT. This chain's CDR3 is CASSEWRQGANGYTF. CDR3 DNA: TGTGCCAGCAGTGAATGGCGTCAGGGGGCGAATGGCTACACCTTC.

V is TRBV13 and J is TRBJ2-1; D possibly corresponds to TRBD1 (6 bases). Germline V gene lookup returns CDR1 PRHDT and CDR2 FYEKMQ (reference sequence). Trimming shortened V by 0 bases and J by 9 bases, and 24 bases separated the two germline ends. The CDR3 consists of 18 residues. CDR3 nucleotides: TGTGCCAGCAGCTTAGGACTACTAAGTGAACAGGGTGGCGCTGAGCAGTTCTTC. Protein: CASSLGLLSEQGGAEQFF. Together with reference TRBV13 and TRBJ2-1, the CDR3 gives the full variable domain: AAGVIQSPRHLIKEKRETATLKCYPIPRHDTVYWYQQGPGQDPQFLISFYEKMQSDKGSIPDRFSAQQFSDYHSELNMSSLELGDSALYFCASSLGLLSEQGGAEQFFGPGTRLTVL.

This chain joins TRBV6-5 and TRBJ1-1; D is possibly TRBD1 (6 bases). Trimming took 7 bases from V and 1 from J, leaving 13 bases between them. The length of the CDR3 is 14 residues. Germline values: CDR1 MNHEY, CDR2 SVGAGI. This CDR3 reads CASTGGARNTEAFF. The CDR3 coding sequence is TGTGCCAGCACGGGGGGCGCTCGGAACACTGAAGCTTTCTTT.

Only a few counts were recorded for this clone. V is TRBV9 and J is TRBJ2-2; the D gene is possibly TRBD1 (7 bases). CDR1 and CDR2 from the germline V gene are SGDLS and YYNGEE. The CDR3 length is 16 residues. The V and J ends lost 4 bases and 2 bases respectively, with 15 bases between them. CDR3 sequence: CASSRRGTVNTGELFF. In nucleotides, the CDR3 is TGTGCCAGCAGCCGCCGGGGGACAGTTAACACCGGGGAGCTGTTTTTT.

The chain couples TRBV25-1 to TRBJ2-7, with D tentatively TRBD1 (5 bases). Trimming removed 3 bases from V and 3 bases from J, with 15 bases in between. Germline V gene lookup returns CDR1 MGHDK and CDR2 SYGVNS. The CDR3 runs to 15 residues. CDR3: CASSDPQGRVYEQYF. CDR3 in DNA: TGTGCCAGCAGTGACCCCCAGGGAAGGGTCTACGAGCAGTACTTC.

Concerning this clone: One end of the junction does not line up with germline, which may come from a read error. The rearrangement uses TRBV11-2 and TRBJ2-1; 15 bases fit TRBD2. The CDR3 sequence is 13 residues long. Germline CDR1 SGHAT, CDR2 FQNNGV. CDR3 sequence reads: CASSLGLAGGPVF. The CDR3 bases are TGTGCCAGCAGCCTCGGACTAGCGGGGGGGCCGGTCTTC.

The chain is built from TRBV4-1 and TRBJ1-1; TRBD1 might be the D (5 bases). The germline CDR1 and CDR2 sequences are MGHRA and YSYEKL. The CDR3 is 14 amino acids. Trimming took off 6 bases at V and 3 bases at J, with 14 bases between the two ends. Here the CDR3 DNA reads TGCGCCAGCAGGCCCCAGGGCGGGGACACTGAAGCTTTCTTT. Its protein is CASRPQGGDTEAFF.

The chain couples TRBV11-2 to TRBJ2-7; D is undetermined. V shed 8 bases and J shed 6 bases, with 14 bases lying between them. The germline V gene encodes CDR1 SGHAT and CDR2 FQNNGV. This CDR3 is built from 12 residues. CDR3 nucleotides: TGTGCCAGCCAAGGCGACTCTCCCGAGCAGTACTTC. Translating it yields CASQGDSPEQYF.

V usage is TRBV11-2 and J usage is TRBJ1-2, with 9 positions matching TRBD1. The CDR3 contains 14 residues. After removal of 3 bases from V and 3 bases from J, the junction contained 2 bases not matched to a gene. The germline gives CDR1 SGHAT, CDR2 FQNNGV. CDR3 DNA: TGTGCCAGCAGCTTTAGGACAGGGGACTATGGCTACACCTTC. Protein sequence: CASSFRTGDYGYTF. The entire variable domain, with the rest obtained from reference TRBV11-2 and TRBJ1-2, is as follows: EAGVAQSPRYKIIEKRQSVAFWCNPISGHATLYWYQQILGQGPKLLIQFQNNGVVDDSQLPKDRFSAERLKGVDSTLKIQPAKLEDSAVYLCASSFRTGDYGYTFGSGTRLTVV.

The rearrangement links TRBV7-6 to TRBJ1-1; D gene uncertain. CDR3 size: 13 residues. Trimming took 2 bases from V and 4 from J, leaving 8 bases between them. Germline V gene lookup returns CDR1 SGHVS and CDR2 FNYEAQ. In nucleotides, the CDR3 is TGTGCCAGCAGCTTAAGCAGGCTCACTGAAGCTTTCTTT. Protein product: CASSLSRLTEAFF.

V usage is TRBV10-3 and J usage is TRBJ1-1; the D gene is possibly TRBD1 (6 bases). V lost 7 bases and J lost 3, with 18 bases in between. The CDR3 loop spans 15 amino acids. Germline CDR1 and CDR2: ENHRY and SYGVKD. Here the CDR3 reads CAIKGDREEDTEAFF. CDR3 DNA sequence: TGTGCCATCAAGGGGGACCGGGAGGAGGACACTGAAGCTTTCTTT.

The J gene is TRBJ1-5, the V gene TRBV6-1; the match to TRBD1 covers 8 bases. V lost 1 base, J lost 6 bases, and 8 bases stayed unmatched. This CDR3 spans 16 amino acids. Germline lookup yields CDR1 MNHNS and CDR2 SASEGT. As DNA, the CDR3 is TGTGCCAGCAGTGAAGTGGGGGGACAGGCAGTTCAGCCCCAGCATTTT. It translates to CASSEVGGQAVQPQHF.

The CDR3 coding sequence is TGTGCCAGCAGGTTCTCCACAGGGATTGAGCAGTACTTC. This sequence encodes CASRFSTGIEQYF. This sequence joins TRBV27 and TRBJ2-7; D perhaps matches TRBD1 (6 bases). The CDR3 spans 13 residues. Germline V CDR1 and CDR2: MNHEY, SMNVEV (reference sequence). V lost 6 bases and J lost 7, with 16 bases in between.

This chain connects TRBV7-2 to TRBJ2-5; tentative D call: TRBD2 (5 bases). V was cut by 0 bases and J by 1 base, with 6 bases left in between. The germline CDR1 and CDR2 sequences are SGHTA and FQGNSA. The CDR3 runs 14 residues. CDR3 residues: CASSLATTQETQYF. In DNA, the CDR3 is TGTGCCAGCAGCTTAGCGACTACCCAAGAGACCCAGTACTTC.

The rearrangement joins TRBV5-4 to TRBJ1-2; 7 nucleotides match TRBD1. V lost 4 bases and J lost 8; bases outside the gene matches: 8. Germline V gives CDR1 SGHNT, CDR2 YYREEE (reference sequence). The CDR3 is 13 residues long. The CDR3 sequence is CASSVGQEAGYTF. The CDR3 DNA reads TGTGCCAGCAGCGTTGGACAGGAGGCCGGCTACACCTTC.

J is TRBJ2-3 and V is TRBV5-4; tentatively, D is TRBD2 (5 bases). Trimming removed 4 bases at V and 6 bases at J, with 18 bases between. CDR3 length: 15 residues. Germline CDR1 SGHNT, CDR2 YYREEE (reference sequence). CDR3 loop: CASSRGPAPRDTQYF. Here the CDR3 DNA reads TGTGCCAGCAGCCGAGGGCCAGCTCCGAGGGATACGCAGTATTTT.